This T cell receptor beta chain was sequenced for a study of cytomegalovirus exposure and HLA in healthy donors. The wider study: HLA-typed donors were the source of about 85 million unique TCRs held in an early data release.

On this clone: Antigen: not known.

Germline values: CDR1 GTSNPN, CDR2 SVGIG (reference sequence). The CDR3 extends over 15 amino acids. V lost 5 bases, J lost 8 bases, and 21 bases lay in between. Both 60 Vbeta primers and 13 Jbeta primers went into the PCR. This table comes from immunoSEQ multiplex PCR, and its TCRdb copy is limited to in-frame clones, with some not included. The data show about 150,000 clones, around 82% seen once. Study conclusions and caveats: Among the sequence variants, a highly shared cluster was likely an artifact of sequencing. Later on, a genetic analysis was performed. It linked a missense variant in DCLRE1C with V- and J-gene trimming of TCR beta.

It was healthy bone marrow donors who served as donors. This clonotype was obtained from a woman aged 40 to 49 in good health and CMV-seropositive. The chain is built from TRBV30 and TRBJ1-4, with D uncertain. The sample comprised PBMCs. Written as DNA, the CDR3 is TGTGCCTGGTCCATTGAAACCGGGGATTGGGAAAAACTGTTTTTT. Its translation: CAWSIETGDWEKLFF.